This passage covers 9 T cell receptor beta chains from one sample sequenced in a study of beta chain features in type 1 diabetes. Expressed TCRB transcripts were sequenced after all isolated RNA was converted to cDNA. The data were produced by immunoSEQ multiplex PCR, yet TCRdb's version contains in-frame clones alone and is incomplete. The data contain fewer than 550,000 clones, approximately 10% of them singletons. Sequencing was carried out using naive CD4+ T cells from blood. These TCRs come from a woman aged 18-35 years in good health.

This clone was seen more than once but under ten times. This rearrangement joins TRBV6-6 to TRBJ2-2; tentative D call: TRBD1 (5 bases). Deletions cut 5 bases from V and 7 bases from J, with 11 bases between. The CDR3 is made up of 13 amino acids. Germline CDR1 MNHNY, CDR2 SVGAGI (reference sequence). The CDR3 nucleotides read TGTGCCAGCAGTCAAACCGACAGCGGGGAGCTGTTTTTT. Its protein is CASSQTDSGELFF.

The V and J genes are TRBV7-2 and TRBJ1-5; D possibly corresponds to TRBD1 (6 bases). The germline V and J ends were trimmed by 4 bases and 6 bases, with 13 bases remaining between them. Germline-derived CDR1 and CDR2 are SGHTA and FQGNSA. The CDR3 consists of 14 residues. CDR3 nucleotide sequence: TGTGCCAGCAGCTCTTCAGGGGAAAGTCAGCCCCAGCATTTT. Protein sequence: CASSSSGESQPQHF.

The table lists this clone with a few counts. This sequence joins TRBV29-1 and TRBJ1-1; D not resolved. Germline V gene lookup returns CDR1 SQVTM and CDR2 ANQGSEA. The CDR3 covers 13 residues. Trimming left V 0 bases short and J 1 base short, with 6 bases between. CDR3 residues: CSVEERPNTEAFF. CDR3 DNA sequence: TGCAGCGTTGAAGAACGCCCGAACACTGAAGCTTTCTTT.

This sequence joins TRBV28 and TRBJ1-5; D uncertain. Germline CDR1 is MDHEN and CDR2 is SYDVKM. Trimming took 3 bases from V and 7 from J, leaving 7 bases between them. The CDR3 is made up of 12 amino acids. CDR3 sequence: CASSFALQPQHF. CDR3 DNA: TGTGCCAGCAGTTTCGCGTTGCAGCCCCAGCATTTT.

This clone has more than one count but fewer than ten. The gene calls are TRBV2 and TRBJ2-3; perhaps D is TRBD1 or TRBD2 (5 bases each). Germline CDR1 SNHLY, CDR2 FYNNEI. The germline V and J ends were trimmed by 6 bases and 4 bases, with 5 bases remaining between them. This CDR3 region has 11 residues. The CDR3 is CASRGPDTQYF. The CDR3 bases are TGTGCCAGCAGGGGACCAGATACGCAGTATTTT.

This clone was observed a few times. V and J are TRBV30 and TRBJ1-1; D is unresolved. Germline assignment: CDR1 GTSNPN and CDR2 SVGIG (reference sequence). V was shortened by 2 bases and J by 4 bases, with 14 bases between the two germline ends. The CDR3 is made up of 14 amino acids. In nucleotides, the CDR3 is TGTGCCTGGAGTCCGGGCCTCAGGACCACTGAAGCTTTCTTT. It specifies CAWSPGLRTTEAFF. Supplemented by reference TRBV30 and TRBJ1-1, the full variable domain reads SQTIHQWPATLVQPVGSPLSLECTVEGTSNPNLYWYRQAAGRGLQLLFYSVGIGQISSEVPQNLSASRPQDRQFILSSKKLLLSDSGFYLCAWSPGLRTTEAFFGQGTRLTVV.

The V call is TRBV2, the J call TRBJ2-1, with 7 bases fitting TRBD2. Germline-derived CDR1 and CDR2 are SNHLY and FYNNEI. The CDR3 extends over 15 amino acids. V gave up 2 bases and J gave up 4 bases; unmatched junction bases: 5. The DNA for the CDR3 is TGTGCCAGCAGTGAAACTGGCGGGGGTTACAATGAGCAGTTCTTC. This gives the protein CASSETGGGYNEQFF.

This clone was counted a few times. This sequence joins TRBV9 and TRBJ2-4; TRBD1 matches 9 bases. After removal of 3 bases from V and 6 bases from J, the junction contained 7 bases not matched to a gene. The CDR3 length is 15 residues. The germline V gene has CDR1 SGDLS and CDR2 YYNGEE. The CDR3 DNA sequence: TGTGCCAGCAGCGGCACCGGGACAGGGAGAAACATTCAGTACTTC. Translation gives CASSGTGTGRNIQYF.

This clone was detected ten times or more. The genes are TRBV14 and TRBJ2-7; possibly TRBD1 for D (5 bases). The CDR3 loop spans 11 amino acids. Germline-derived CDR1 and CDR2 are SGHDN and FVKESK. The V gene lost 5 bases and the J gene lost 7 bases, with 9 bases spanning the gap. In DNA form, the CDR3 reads TGTGCCAGCAGCGTGCGACAGGAGCAGTACTTC. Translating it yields CASSVRQEQYF.